The 19 T cell receptor beta chains listed next were all sequenced from one sample in a study of T-cell memory formation after mild COVID-19. TCRdb analysed the 5' RACE reads with MiXCR anew, one entry per CDR3 protein. Found here are 250,000 to 300,000 distinct CDR3 sequences, approximately 15% of them singletons; the top ten hold 22%. The sample was PBMCs or a T cell subset sorted from them (not recorded which). The origin of the receptors is a man aged 18 to 29 who had mild COVID-19 (a few samples of this study predate the infection). Cell type and time point are not known.

The chain is built from TRBV4-1 and TRBJ2-7; either TRBD1 or TRBD2 may supply D (5 bases each). The CDR3 spans 14 residues. V gave up 4 bases and J gave up 2 bases, with 12 bases separating them. The germline gives CDR1 MGHRA, CDR2 YSYEKL. The DNA of the CDR3 is TGCGCCAGCAGCCGAGGGGTAGGCACCTACGAGCAGTACTTC. Protein product: CASSRGVGTYEQYF.

This clonotype was detected only a few times. The rearrangement joins TRBV20-1 to TRBJ1-2; D unclear. CDR3 length: 13 residues. From germline, CDR1 is DFQATT and CDR2 SNEGSKA (reference sequence). Trimming removed 6 bases from V and 5 bases from J, with 16 bases in between. The CDR3 reads CSAKDGRGYGYTF. CDR3 DNA: TGCAGTGCCAAAGATGGGCGAGGTTATGGCTACACCTTC.

The chain combines TRBV7-2 with TRBJ1-2; D unclear. V was clipped by 4 bases and J by 8 bases, with 14 bases between them. CDR1 and CDR2 (germline): SGHTA, FQGNSA. The length of the CDR3 is 13 residues. The CDR3 loop is CASSSSQLTGYTF. CDR3 DNA: TGTGCCAGCAGCTCATCGCAGCTAACGGGCTACACCTTC.

Details on this clonotype: Mismatch with germline at one junction end may stem from a read error. The rearrangement uses TRBV28 and TRBJ1-5, with 7 bases lining up with TRBD1. Germline values: CDR1 MDHEN, CDR2 SYDVKM. This CDR3 is built from 15 residues. The chain's CDR3 is CASSSPQGGNQPQDF. The CDR3 DNA follows: TGTGCCAGCAGTTCACCCCAGGGGGGCAATCAGCCCCAGGATTTT.

V gene TRBV7-2 combines with J gene TRBJ2-2; D unresolved. CDR3 size: 15 residues. Trimming pared 4 bases from V and 3 bases from J, leaving 12 bases between. Germline loops: CDR1 SGHTA, CDR2 FQGNSA. The CDR3 DNA is TGTGCCAGCAGCTGGCTGTCTGGTGACACCGGGGAGCTGTTTTTT. Its protein product is CASSWLSGDTGELFF.

A few counts support this clonotype. This chain links TRBV24-1 with TRBJ2-5; 9 bases agree with TRBD1. Germline V gives CDR1 KGHDR, CDR2 SFDVKD. V lost 5 bases to trimming and J lost 3 bases; unmatched junction nucleotides: 6. The CDR3 is made up of 15 amino acids. The CDR3 reads CATSAPDRGEETQYF. DNA for the CDR3: TGTGCCACCAGTGCTCCGGACAGGGGTGAAGAGACCCAGTACTTC.

CDR3 in DNA: TGTGCCAGCAGTTACAACTCCTTCGCCGGGGAGCTGTTTTTT. It encodes CASSYNSFAGELFF. The chain carries TRBV6-2 or TRBV6-3 and TRBJ2-2; D ambiguous. This CDR3 is built from 14 residues. CDR1 and CDR2 (germline): MNHEY, SVGEGT. Trimming took 2 bases from V and 6 from J, leaving 10 bases between them.

This clonotype has only a few counts. The V and J genes are TRBV6-1 and TRBJ2-7, with D possibly being TRBD2 (6 bases). Looked up from germline, CDR1 is MNHNS and CDR2 is SASEGT. Trimming shortened V by 6 bases and J by 6 bases, and 12 bases separated the two germline ends. The CDR3 totals 12 residues. This CDR3 is CASRPGVSEQYF. CDR3 in DNA: TGTGCCAGCAGGCCGGGGGTCTCCGAGCAGTACTTC.

Only a few counts were recorded for this clonotype. The genes are TRBV12-3 or TRBV12-4 and TRBJ1-6; perhaps TRBD1 as D (5 bases). Trimming left V 3 bases short and J 7 bases short, with 10 bases between. The CDR3 has 14 residues. The DNA of the CDR3 is TGTGCCAGCAGTTTTTGGGGGTTCAATTCACCCCTCCACTTT. Protein sequence: CASSFWGFNSPLHF.

The chain couples TRBV12-3 or TRBV12-4 to TRBJ1-2; TRBD1 matches 8 bases. J was trimmed by 8 bases and V by 3 bases; bases with no gene match: 8. This CDR3 is built from 14 residues. CDR3 amino acids: CASSLWQGAGGYTF. In nucleotides, the CDR3 is TGTGCCAGCAGTTTGTGGCAGGGGGCTGGGGGCTACACCTTC.

This clonotype showed up just a few times. The V gene is TRBV6-2 or TRBV6-3, the J gene TRBJ2-6; tentatively, D is TRBD1 (5 bases). This CDR3 region has 15 residues. V lost 5 bases to trimming and J lost 0 bases, with 8 bases between them. Per the germline V gene, CDR1 is MNHEY and CDR2 is SVGEGT. CDR3 DNA sequence: TGTGCCAGCAGTGCAGGGTTCTCTGGGGCCAACGTCCTGACTTTC. The encoded protein is CASSAGFSGANVLTF.

The chain joins TRBV30 to TRBJ1-2, with D maybe TRBD1 (5 bases). Trimming removed 5 bases at V and 1 base at J, with 17 bases between. From germline, CDR1 is GTSNPN and CDR2 SVGIG (reference sequence). This CDR3 is built from 15 residues. The CDR3 bases are TGTGCCTGGTTACCGATGGGACCGCTTAACTATGGCTACACCTTC. Translating gives CAWLPMGPLNYGYTF.

The J gene is TRBJ1-6, the V gene TRBV6-1; TRBD1 aligns across 9 bases. CDR3 length: 14 amino acids. V lost 6 bases, J lost 9 bases, and 6 bases stayed unmatched. Germline assignment: CDR1 MNHNS and CDR2 SASEGT. The CDR3 region is CASREGQGGSPLHF. Written as DNA, the CDR3 is TGTGCCAGCAGGGAGGGACAGGGTGGTTCACCCCTCCACTTT.

The V call is TRBV7-9, the J call TRBJ2-5; D is ambiguous. This CDR3 comprises 13 residues. Germline-derived CDR1 and CDR2 are SEHNR and FQNEAQ (reference sequence). The V end was cut by 1 base, the J end by 1 base, with 4 bases between. The CDR3 spells CASSLGSQETQYF. In DNA form, the CDR3 reads TGTGCCAGCAGCTTAGGTTCCCAAGAGACCCAGTACTTC.

The gene calls are TRBV7-6 and TRBJ2-1; 10 nucleotides align to TRBD2. Trimming took 5 bases from V and 6 from J; bases not matched to a gene: 7. This CDR3 region has 15 residues. In germline, CDR1 is SGHVS, CDR2 FNYEAQ. The CDR3, as DNA: TGTGCCAGCAGCCAGGGACTAGCGAGTACCAATGAGCAGTTCTTC. This translates into CASSQGLASTNEQFF.

This chain links TRBV5-1 with TRBJ2-1; D gene uncertain. V lost 7 bases to trimming and J lost 5 bases, with 13 bases between them. This CDR3 has 13 amino acids. The germline V gene encodes CDR1 SGHRS and CDR2 YFSETQ. The CDR3 DNA is TGCGCCAGCGCCGCCAGGTTCAACAATGAGCAGTTCTTC. Encoded protein: CASAARFNNEQFF.

This clonotype was counted ten times or more. The chain recombines TRBV11-2 with TRBJ1-4; 9 nucleotides line up with TRBD1. The V and J ends lost 7 bases and 4 bases, in that order; junction bases with no gene match: 4. The CDR3 covers 14 residues. Germline V lookup: CDR1 SGHAT, CDR2 FQNNGV. CDR3 protein: CASTQDRGNEKLFF. The CDR3 DNA follows: TGTGCCAGCACCCAGGACAGGGGTAATGAAAAACTGTTTTTT.

This clonotype was seen ten or more times. V and J are TRBV5-1 and TRBJ2-3; D may be TRBD1 or TRBD2 (5 bases each). Trimming pared 0 bases from V and 9 bases from J, leaving 11 bases between. CDR1 and CDR2 (germline): SGHRS, YFSETQ. CDR3 length equals 13 residues. The CDR3 reads CASSLAAEGTQYF. The CDR3 DNA is TGCGCCAGCAGCTTGGCCGCTGAGGGGACGCAGTATTTT.

V usage is TRBV7-9 and J usage is TRBJ1-2, with a tentative D call TRBD1 (5 bases). The CDR3 runs to 12 residues. With 3 bases removed from V and 9 bases from J, the gap between germline ends came to 11 bases. Germline V gives CDR1 SEHNR, CDR2 FQNEAQ (reference sequence). CDR3 nucleotides: TGTGCCAGCAGCTTTTCGGGGGGGAGCTACACCTTC. As protein: CASSFSGGSYTF. Full variable domain (outside the CDR3, taken from reference TRBV7-9 and TRBJ1-2): DTGVSQNPRHKITKRGQNVTFRCDPISEHNRLYWYRQTLGQGPEFLTYFQNEAQLEKSRLLSDRFSAERPKGSFSTLEIQRTEQGDSAMYLCASSFSGGSYTFGSGTRLTVV.